This entry lists 28 T cell receptor beta chains sequenced from one sample in a study of T cells in Graves' hyperthyroidism and ophthalmopathy. RNA transcripts provided the source from which TCR beta CDR3 regions were amplified. The HTBI primer set drove a first-round RT-PCR of the TCR CDR3. Each CDR3 protein gets one entry after TCRdb re-called the multiplex PCR reads with MiXCR. Of some 360,000 distinct CDR3 sequences in the sample, approximately 13% were seen once. Sequencing was done on a sample of blood. The receptor source for this set is a woman aged 60-75 years with Graves' hyperthyroidism.

This clonotype was counted only a few times. DNA of the CDR3: TGCAGCGTTGAAGGTCAGGCACGCACCGGGGAGCTGTTTTTT. The encoded protein is CSVEGQARTGELFF. The chain joins TRBV29-1 to TRBJ2-2; D not resolved. The CDR3 is 14 residues long. Trimming left V 1 base short and J 4 bases short, with 10 bases between. Germline V lookup: CDR1 SQVTM, CDR2 ANQGSEA.

This clonotype was counted only a few times. V and J are TRBV4-2 and TRBJ2-3; perhaps TRBD1 as D (5 bases). The germline V gene encodes CDR1 LGHNA and CDR2 YNFKEQ. The germline V and J ends were trimmed by 1 base and 5 bases, with 7 bases remaining between them. There are 13 residues in the CDR3. Here the CDR3 reads CASSQAGLDTQYF. DNA of the CDR3: TGTGCCAGCAGCCAAGCAGGGTTAGATACGCAGTATTTT.

A few counts support this clonotype. The chain uses TRBV30 and TRBJ1-1; TRBD1 matches at 7 bases. Trimming at V came to 3 bases and at J to 3 bases, leaving 1 base not matched to a gene. CDR3 size: 12 residues. The germline V gene has CDR1 GTSNPN and CDR2 SVGIG (reference sequence). This CDR3 reads CAWRTGYTEAFF. The CDR3, as DNA: TGTGCCTGGAGGACAGGGTACACTGAAGCTTTCTTT.

The J gene is TRBJ1-1, the V gene TRBV7-8; possible D gene TRBD1, 6 bases. Germline CDR1 and CDR2: SGHVS and FQNEAQ. V was clipped by 2 bases and J by 0 bases, with 16 bases between them. This CDR3 spans 17 amino acids. CDR3 DNA: TGTGCCAGCAGCTTAAACAGGGAAAACGGAGTGAACACTGAAGCTTTCTTT. Translating it yields CASSLNRENGVNTEAFF.

This clonotype was seen many times. The V and J genes are TRBV7-9 and TRBJ2-3; weak D call: TRBD2 (6 bases). The V end lost 10 bases, the J end lost 6 bases, and 17 bases lay between the germline ends. This CDR3 is 13 amino acids long. Per the germline V gene, CDR1 is SEHNR and CDR2 is FQNEAQ (reference sequence). Here the CDR3 reads CATREVPGDTQYF. The CDR3 coding sequence is TGTGCCACGAGGGAGGTTCCCGGGGATACGCAGTATTTT.

This clonotype was counted at least ten times. V gene TRBV27 combines with J gene TRBJ2-3, with TRBD2 matching 14 bases. CDR3 size: 17 residues. Germline CDR1 and CDR2: MNHEY and SMNVEV (reference sequence). J lost 3 bases, V lost 3 bases, and 5 bases had no gene match. The CDR3 nucleotides read TGTGCCAGCAGTTTCAGACTAGCGGGAGGGCTGACAGATACGCAGTATTTT. Translating gives CASSFRLAGGLTDTQYF.

At least ten counts were recorded for this clonotype. The rearrangement joins TRBV27 to TRBJ2-7; maybe TRBD2 (6 bases). This CDR3 is 13 amino acids long. V was cut by 8 bases and J by 5 bases, with 16 bases left in between. Looked up from germline, CDR1 is MNHEY and CDR2 is SMNVEV (reference sequence). CDR3 region: CASGPRGGDEQYF. The CDR3, as DNA: TGTGCCAGCGGACCCCGGGGAGGCGACGAGCAGTACTTC.

In this sample, this clonotype turned up many times. The rearrangement links TRBV3-1 to TRBJ2-7; TRBD2 might be the D (6 bases). The CDR3 extends over 13 amino acids. With 7 bases removed from V and 5 bases from J, the gap between germline ends came to 15 bases. Germline values: CDR1 LGHDT, CDR2 YNNKEL (reference sequence). The CDR3 bases are TGTGCCAGCACCCCGGCAGGGAGGAACGAGCAGTACTTC. It is translated as CASTPAGRNEQYF.

Note on this clonotype: A much larger clone differs from this one at a single base, so this may be a read error. The chain has TRBV28 and TRBJ2-5, with TRBD1 matching over 9 bases. Germline CDR1 is MDHEN and CDR2 is SYDVKM. Losses at the gene ends were 5 bases for V and 5 bases for J; bases not matched to a gene: 3. This CDR3 comprises 13 residues. Here the CDR3 reads CASSAGTGETQYF. DNA of the CDR3: TGTGCCAGCAGTGCCGGGACAGGGGAGACCCAGTACTTC. The full variable domain, rest sourced from reference TRBV28 and TRBJ2-5, is DVKVTQSSRYLVKRTGEKVFLECVQDMDHENMFWYRQDPGLGLRLIYFSYDVKMKEKGDIPEGYSVSREKKERFSLILESASTNQTSMYLCASSAGTGETQYFGPGTRLLVL.

In regard to this clonotype: A read error is possible here, since a much larger clone lies one base away. It is likely a read error, because the conserved phenylalanine at the end of the CDR3 is missing. The V call is TRBV19, the J call TRBJ1-1; D is ambiguous. The V gene's germline CDR1 is LNHDA and CDR2 SQIVND (reference sequence). CDR3 length: 13 amino acids. Trimming shortened V by 7 bases and J by 0 bases, and 9 bases separated the two germline ends. This CDR3 is CASTERVNTEAFL. CDR3 bases: TGTGCCAGTACGGAGAGGGTGAACACTGAAGCTTTCCTT.

This clonotype was picked up many times. V and J are TRBV12-3 or TRBV12-4 and TRBJ2-1; tentative D call: TRBD2 (6 bases). This CDR3 is 15 amino acids long. V was cut by 3 bases and J by 7 bases, with 16 bases left in between. Here the CDR3 reads CASSFSGRGSNEQFF. Here the CDR3 DNA reads TGTGCCAGCAGTTTTTCCGGGAGAGGTTCTAATGAGCAGTTCTTC.

The sample holds many counts of this clonotype. The rearrangement uses TRBV6-5 and TRBJ1-1; D not resolved. The germline V and J ends were trimmed by 0 bases and 1 base, with 12 bases remaining between them. This CDR3 is 16 amino acids long. CDR1 is MNHEY, CDR2 SVGAGI, per germline. This chain's CDR3 is CASSYSRWQTNTEAFF. In DNA form, the CDR3 reads TGTGCCAGCAGTTACTCGAGGTGGCAGACGAACACTGAAGCTTTCTTT.

The chain employs TRBV7-2 and TRBJ2-5; 11 nucleotides match TRBD1. This CDR3 has 19 amino acids. Germline CDR1 SGHTA, CDR2 FQGNSA. The trim removed 1 base at V and 1 base at J, leaving 11 bases unmatched. The DNA for the CDR3 is TGTGCCAGCAGCTTAGTCACCCGGGACAGGGGGGCTCCCCAAGAGACCCAGTACTTC. It specifies CASSLVTRDRGAPQETQYF.

Many counts were recorded for this clonotype. The J gene is TRBJ1-3, the V gene TRBV5-1; D call uncertain. The V gene's germline CDR1 is SGHRS and CDR2 YFSETQ. This CDR3 is 14 amino acids long. V was clipped by 2 bases and J by 2 bases, with 8 bases between them. The CDR3 is CASSFTGTGNTIYF. CDR3 nucleotide sequence: TGCGCCAGCAGCTTCACCGGGACTGGAAACACCATATATTTT.

This clonotype was picked up a small number of times. The chain is built from TRBV10-2 and TRBJ2-2; 11 bases fit TRBD2. From germline, CDR1 is WSHSY and CDR2 SAAADI. Trimming cost V 2 bases and J 4 bases; bases outside gene matches: 9. The length of the CDR3 is 18 residues. Here the CDR3 reads CASSERKLAGVSTGELFF. CDR3 nucleotide sequence: TGCGCCAGCAGTGAGCGGAAACTAGCGGGAGTCAGCACCGGGGAGCTGTTTTTT.

This clonotype was found many times. The rearrangement links TRBV3-1 to TRBJ1-1, with D hard to call. The CDR3 loop spans 12 amino acids. CDR1 is LGHDT and CDR2 is YNNKEL in the germline V gene (reference sequence). The V end was cut by 4 bases, the J end by 8 bases, with 11 bases between. CDR3 sequence: CASSPHGAEAFF. Here the CDR3 DNA reads TGTGCCAGCAGCCCTCATGGCGCAGAAGCTTTCTTT.

In this sample, this clonotype turned up many times. The CDR3 region has the DNA TGTGCCAGCAGCTTAGGTGCAGGGCAGGACTATGGCTACACCTTC. Translated: CASSLGAGQDYGYTF. This chain joins TRBV7-9 and TRBJ1-2; a weak D match, TRBD1 (5 bases). The CDR3 consists of 15 residues. The V end was cut by 1 base, the J end by 3 bases, with 12 bases between. Germline values: CDR1 SEHNR, CDR2 FQNEAQ (reference sequence).

This clonotype was seen repeatedly, ten times or more. The chain uses TRBV6-1 and TRBJ2-7; 7 bases are shared with TRBD1. After removal of 8 bases from V and 1 base from J, the junction contained 8 bases not matched to a gene. This CDR3 is 14 amino acids long. CDR1 is MNHNS and CDR2 is SASEGT in the germline V gene. As DNA, the CDR3 is TGTGCCAGCTATGGGACAGTTCGATCCTACGAGCAGTACTTC. Translation gives CASYGTVRSYEQYF.

About this clonotype itself: One base away lies a much larger clone, so this may be a sequencing read error. The chain couples TRBV7-8 to TRBJ2-5; 10 bases line up with TRBD1. The CDR3 has 15 amino acids. Germline lookup yields CDR1 SGHVS and CDR2 FQNEAQ. Germline trimming cut 5 bases from V and 6 bases from J; bases unmatched to any gene: 9. The CDR3 DNA reads TGTGCCAGCAGCATCTCCGGGACAGGGGTTCAGACCCAGTACTTC. Its translation is CASSISGTGVQTQYF. Supplemented by reference TRBV7-8 and TRBJ2-5, the full variable domain reads GAGVSQSPRYKVAKRGQDVALRCDPISGHVSLFWYQQALGQGPEFLTYFQNEAQLDKSGLPSDRFFAERPEGSVSTLKIQRTQQEDSAVYLCASSISGTGVQTQYFGPGTRLLVL.

A remark on this clonotype: A read error may explain this, as a much larger clone is one base away. The chain uses TRBV11-3 and TRBJ2-5; D may be TRBD1 (5 bases). The germline V and J ends were trimmed by 5 bases and 5 bases, with 15 bases remaining between them. The germline V gene has CDR1 SGHNT and CDR2 YENEEA. The CDR3 has 14 residues. CDR3 in amino acids: CASSVSREYETQYF. In nucleotides, the CDR3 is TGTGCCAGCAGCGTCTCCAGGGAATACGAGACCCAGTACTTC. Full variable domain (remainder filled in from reference TRBV11-3 and TRBJ2-5): EAGVVQSPRYKIIEKKQPVAFWCNPISGHNTLYWYLQNLGQGPELLIRYENEEAVDDSQLPKDRFSAERLKGVDSTLKIQPAELGDSAVYLCASSVSREYETQYFGPGTRLLVL.

The sample holds many counts of this clonotype. The V call is TRBV27, the J call TRBJ2-3; D gene ambiguous. Germline V gives CDR1 MNHEY, CDR2 SMNVEV (reference sequence). V lost 4 bases, J lost 6 bases, and 20 bases lay in between. CDR3 length: 16 residues. CDR3 in DNA: TGTGCCAGCAGTTCGCCCCACCAATCACGGGTGGATACGCAGTATTTT. The encoded protein is CASSSPHQSRVDTQYF.

This clonotype has more than one count but fewer than ten. The chain links TRBV18 to TRBJ2-2, with TRBD2 matching 11 bases. The CDR3 consists of 17 residues. Germline values: CDR1 KGHSH, CDR2 LQKENI. V lost 0 bases and J lost 0; bases outside the gene matches: 0. This CDR3 is CASSPPTSGTNTGELFF. CDR3 DNA sequence: TGTGCCAGCTCACCACCGACTAGCGGGACGAACACCGGGGAGCTGTTTTTT.

This chain links TRBV19 with TRBJ2-1, with 8 nucleotides matching TRBD2. This CDR3 comprises 15 residues. V trimming: 3 bases; J trimming: 5 bases; junction bases outside the gene matches: 6. The germline CDR1 and CDR2 sequences are LNHDA and SQIVND (reference sequence). The CDR3 DNA is TGTGCCAGTAGTATCGGAGCGGGGGCCCACAATGAGCAGTTCTTC. This encodes CASSIGAGAHNEQFF.

The chain joins TRBV5-1 to TRBJ1-1; TRBD1 agrees at 10 bases. The CDR3 contains 15 residues. The V gene end was trimmed by 3 bases and the J gene end by 3 bases; junction bases not matched to a gene: 5. Per the germline V gene, CDR1 is SGHRS and CDR2 is YFSETQ. CDR3 in DNA: TGCGCCAGCAGCTCGTGGACAGGGGGATACACTGAAGCTTTCTTT. As protein: CASSSWTGGYTEAFF.

This sequence joins TRBV3-1 and TRBJ2-7; D unresolved. Germline CDR1 LGHDT, CDR2 YNNKEL (reference sequence). V was pared by 1 base and J by 5 bases, with 9 bases between. The CDR3 is 13 amino acids. The CDR3 bases are TGTGCCAGCAGCCAAGTGTCTTTTCACGAGCAGTACTTC. It translates to CASSQVSFHEQYF.

The V and J genes are TRBV4-1 and TRBJ1-6; 7 nucleotides agree with TRBD1. Per the germline V gene, CDR1 is MGHRA and CDR2 is YSYEKL. The CDR3 has 16 residues. Trimming cost V 4 bases and J 6 bases; bases outside gene matches: 9. The CDR3 region has the DNA TGCGCCAGCAGCCCATTCACGACAGGGAGTAATTCACCCCTCCACTTT. Translating it yields CASSPFTTGSNSPLHF.

Turning to this clonotype: Just one base apart from a much larger clone, this may be a read error. The chain joins TRBV10-3 to TRBJ2-3, with 10 nucleotides matching TRBD2. The trim removed 10 bases at V and 6 bases at J, leaving 16 bases unmatched. In germline, CDR1 is ENHRY, CDR2 SYGVKD. The CDR3 consists of 16 residues. The CDR3 nucleotides read TGTGCCAGCGGCATAGGGCTAGCGGGAGAATCCGATACGCAGTATTTT. This encodes CASGIGLAGESDTQYF.

This clonotype was counted ten times or more. The chain carries TRBV5-1 and TRBJ1-5, with 8 bases fitting TRBD1. This CDR3 is built from 13 residues. CDR1 is SGHRS and CDR2 is YFSETQ in the germline V gene. V lost 4 bases, J lost 10 bases, and 7 bases stayed unmatched. The CDR3 loop is CASSPSTGEPQHF. Here the CDR3 DNA reads TGCGCCAGCAGCCCTTCGACAGGGGAACCCCAGCATTTT.